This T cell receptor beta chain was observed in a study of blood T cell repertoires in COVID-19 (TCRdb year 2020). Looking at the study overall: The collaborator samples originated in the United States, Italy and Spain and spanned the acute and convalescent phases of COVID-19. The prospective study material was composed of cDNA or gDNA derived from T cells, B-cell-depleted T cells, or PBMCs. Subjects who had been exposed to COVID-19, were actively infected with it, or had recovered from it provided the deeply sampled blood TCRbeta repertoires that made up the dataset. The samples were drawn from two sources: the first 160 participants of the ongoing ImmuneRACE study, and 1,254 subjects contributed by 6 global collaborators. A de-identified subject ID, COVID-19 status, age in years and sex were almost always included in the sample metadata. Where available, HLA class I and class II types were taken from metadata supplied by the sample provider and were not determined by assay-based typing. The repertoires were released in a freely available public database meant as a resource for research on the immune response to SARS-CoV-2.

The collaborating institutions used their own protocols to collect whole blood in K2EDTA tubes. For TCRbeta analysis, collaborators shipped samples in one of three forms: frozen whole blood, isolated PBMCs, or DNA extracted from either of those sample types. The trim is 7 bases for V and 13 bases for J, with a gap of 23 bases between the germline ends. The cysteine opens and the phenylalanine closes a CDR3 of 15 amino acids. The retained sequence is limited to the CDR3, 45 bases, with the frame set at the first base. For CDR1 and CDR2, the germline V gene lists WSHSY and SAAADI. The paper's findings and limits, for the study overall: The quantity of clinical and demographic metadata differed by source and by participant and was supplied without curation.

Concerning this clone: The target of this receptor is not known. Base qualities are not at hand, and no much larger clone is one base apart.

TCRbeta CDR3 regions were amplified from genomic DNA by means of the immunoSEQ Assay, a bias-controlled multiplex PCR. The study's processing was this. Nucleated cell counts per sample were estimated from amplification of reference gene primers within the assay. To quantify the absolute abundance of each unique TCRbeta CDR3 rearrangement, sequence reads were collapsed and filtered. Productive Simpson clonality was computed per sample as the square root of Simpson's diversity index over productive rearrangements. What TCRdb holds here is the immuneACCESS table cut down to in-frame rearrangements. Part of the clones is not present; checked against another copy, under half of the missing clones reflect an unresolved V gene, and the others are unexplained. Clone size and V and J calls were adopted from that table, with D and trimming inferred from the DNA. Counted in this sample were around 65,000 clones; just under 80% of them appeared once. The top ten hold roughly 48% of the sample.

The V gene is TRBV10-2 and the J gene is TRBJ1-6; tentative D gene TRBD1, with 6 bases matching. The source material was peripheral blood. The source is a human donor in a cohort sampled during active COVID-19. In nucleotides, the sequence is TGCGCCAGCACGAGGGCAGGGGCTAGAGGGGATCCCCTCCACTTT. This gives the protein CASTRAGARGDPLHF.